This TCR beta chain was obtained from a study of blood T cell repertoires in COVID-19. Study-wide background: The United States, Italy and Spain supplied acute and convalescent COVID-19 samples. PBMCs, B-cell-depleted T cells, or T cells provided the cDNA or gDNA that made up the material.

This CDR3 spans 16 amino acids. Per germline, CDR1 LNHDA and CDR2 SQIVND (reference sequence). V lost 5 bases and J 0 bases, leaving 16 bases between the germline ends. Original handling: Estimation of nucleated cell counts relied on the amplification of reference gene primers. TCRdb's table, derived via immunoSEQ multiplex PCR, lists solely in-frame clones and lacks some. The V and J calls and clone size are taken from that table; D and trimming were inferred from the DNA. Counted here are 150,000 or so clones, approximately 90% occurring once; the ten biggest clones make up about a quarter. This chain joins TRBV19 and TRBJ2-5; D is undetermined. Material for sequencing was peripheral blood. This TCR was sampled from a man aged 60-69 years with acute or convalescent COVID-19. Here the CDR3 reads CASSGGEWRHQETQYF. The DNA of the CDR3 is TGTGCCAGTAGTGGCGGTGAGTGGCGCCACCAAGAGACCCAGTACTTC.